What follows are 17 T cell receptor beta chains derived from one specimen sequenced in a study of cytomegalovirus exposure and HLA in healthy donors. Produced via immunoSEQ multiplex PCR; TCRdb's table is partial and in-frame only. The sample has about 160,000 clones, approximately 96% seen once. Sequencing was carried out using PBMCs. The source of these receptors is a young woman in good health and CMV-seronegative.

The V gene is TRBV12-2, the J gene TRBJ2-7; the D call in the table, TRBD1, was not verified against the DNA. TRBV12-2 represents a pseudogene. The CDR3 extends over 14 amino acids. This CDR3 is CASRPRTGKYEQYF. In nucleotides, the CDR3 is TGTGCAAGTCGCCCGCGGACAGGGAAATACGAGCAGTACTTC.

This chain joins TRBV5-8 and TRBJ1-5; D is perhaps TRBD1 (6 bases). Germline CDR1 reads SGHTS; CDR2 reads YDEGEE. The CDR3 length is 19 residues. V dropped 0 bases and J dropped 0 bases, with 19 bases sitting between them. The DNA for the CDR3 is TGTGCCAGCAGCTTGGTATATGGGGGGAGGGGGTATAGCAATCAGCCCCAGCATTTT. Translated: CASSLVYGGRGYSNQPQHF.

The CDR3 DNA reads TGTGCCAGCAGTGAATCGGGAACAGGGGGAGATGAGCAGTTCTTC. Protein product: CASSESGTGGDEQFF. The genes are TRBV25-1 and TRBJ2-1, with 8 bases fitting TRBD1. Germline V gene data show CDR1 as MGHDK and CDR2 as SYGVNS. The CDR3 totals 15 residues. V trimming: 1 base; J trimming: 8 bases; junction bases outside the gene matches: 7.

The rearrangement links TRBV4-3 to TRBJ1-2, with 12 bases matching TRBD1. This CDR3 contains 16 residues. V was clipped by 1 base and J by 3 bases; unmatched bases: 3. Germline loops: CDR1 LGHNA, CDR2 YSLEER. CDR3 DNA: TGCGCCAGCAGCCAAGGGGGGACAGGGGGCTACTATGGCTACACCTTC. Protein: CASSQGGTGGYYGYTF.

This sequence joins TRBV6-5 and TRBJ1-3, with D unresolved. V lost 10 bases and J lost 0, with 4 bases in between. Germline V CDR1 and CDR2: MNHEY, SVGAGI. The CDR3 loop spans 11 amino acids. DNA for the CDR3: TGTGCCACCCTCTCTGGAAACACCATATATTTT. Translation: CATLSGNTIYF.

The CDR3 bases are TGTGCCAGCAGCCCAGGGACAATCGCGAACACCGGGGAGCTGTTTTTT. Translated: CASSPGTIANTGELFF. The chain has TRBV7-6 and TRBJ2-2; TRBD1 might be the D (6 bases). Germline V gene data show CDR1 as SGHVS and CDR2 as FNYEAQ. V was cut by 5 bases and J by 0 bases, with 13 bases left in between. CDR3 length: 16 residues.

This sequence joins TRBV5-6 and TRBJ1-5; 7 bases are a match to TRBD1. J gave up 5 bases and V 0 bases, and 5 bases lay outside the gene matches. The CDR3 totals 15 residues. Per germline, CDR1 SGHDT and CDR2 YYEEEE. The chain's CDR3 is CASSLGRDSHQPQHF. The CDR3 DNA is TGTGCCAGCAGCTTGGGACGGGACAGTCATCAGCCCCAGCATTTT. The variable domain in full, with the rest retrieved from reference TRBV5-6 and TRBJ1-5, is DAGVTQSPTHLIKTRGQQVTLRCSPKSGHDTVSWYQQALGQGPQFIFQYYEEEERQRGNFPDRFSGHQFPNYSSELNVNALLLGDSALYLCASSLGRDSHQPQHFGDGTRLSIL.

The rearrangement links TRBV7-2 to TRBJ2-3, with D hard to call. The germline gives CDR1 SGHTA, CDR2 FQGNSA. V shed 5 bases and J shed 2 bases, with 17 bases lying between them. The CDR3 runs to 16 residues. The DNA of the CDR3 is TGTGCCAGCAGCCCAACTGTGTGGAGCAACACAGATACGCAGTATTTT. Translation gives CASSPTVWSNTDTQYF.

The chain links TRBV6-6 to TRBJ1-2; the match to TRBD1 covers 10 bases. The CDR3 is 13 residues long. V lost 7 bases to trimming and J lost 4 bases; unmatched junction nucleotides: 3. Per germline, CDR1 MNHNY and CDR2 SVGAGI (reference sequence). The CDR3 nucleotides are TGTGCCAGCATCGACAGGGGGCTCTATGGCTACACCTTC. It translates to CASIDRGLYGYTF.

J is TRBJ2-7 and V is TRBV29-1, with 9 bases fitting TRBD1. The germline V gene encodes CDR1 SQVTM and CDR2 ANQGSEA. The CDR3 spans 15 residues. J lost 0 bases, V lost 6 bases, and 9 bases had no gene match. CDR3 sequence: CSVSGTGPSSYEQYF. As DNA, the CDR3 is TGCAGCGTCTCCGGGACAGGGCCGAGCTCCTACGAGCAGTACTTC.

The chain combines TRBV9 with TRBJ2-3; unclear D gene. Trimming took off 0 bases at V and 2 bases at J, with 7 bases between the two ends. CDR1 and CDR2 from the germline V gene are SGDLS and YYNGEE. The CDR3 is 14 amino acids. CDR3 amino acids: CASSVAGITDTQYF. In DNA form, the CDR3 reads TGTGCCAGCAGCGTAGCAGGCATCACAGATACGCAGTATTTT.

V is TRBV29-1 and J is TRBJ1-1; D call uncertain. This CDR3 contains 12 residues. Germline loops: CDR1 SQVTM, CDR2 ANQGSEA. The V gene lost 4 bases and the J gene lost 0 bases, with 6 bases spanning the gap. CDR3 region: CSVGEMNTEAFF. In DNA, the CDR3 is TGCAGCGTTGGGGAGATGAACACTGAAGCTTTCTTT.

Details on this clone: The junction departs from germline at one end; a sequencing error may be responsible. This chain connects TRBV7-7 to TRBJ2-2; 7 positions match TRBD2. CDR3 size: 16 residues. Germline V lookup: CDR1 SSHAT, CDR2 FNYEAQ (reference sequence). CDR3 DNA: TGTGCTAGCAGCTATACGGGGGGAGCGAACACCGGGGAGCTGTTTTTT. Amino acid sequence: CASSYTGGANTGELFF.

The V call is TRBV9, the J call TRBJ1-1, with 9 bases matching TRBD1. The junction had 10 bases not matched to a gene; V was cut back by 7 bases and J by 3 bases. Germline lookup yields CDR1 SGDLS and CDR2 YYNGEE. The CDR3 contains 15 residues. DNA of the CDR3: TGTGCCAGCGGCCGCGAGGGGGACAGGGACACTGAAGCTTTCTTT. Translated: CASGREGDRDTEAFF.

The CDR3 protein is CASSRSPAGGTISYNEQFF. DNA for the CDR3: TGCGCCAGCAGCCGATCCCCAGCGGGGGGCACAATCTCCTACAATGAGCAGTTCTTC. This chain connects TRBV4-3 to TRBJ2-1, with TRBD2 matching 9 bases. Germline V gene data show CDR1 as LGHNA and CDR2 as YSLEER. The V gene end was trimmed by 4 bases and the J gene end by 0 bases; junction bases not matched to a gene: 13. CDR3 length: 19 amino acids.

The rearrangement links TRBV19 to TRBJ2-1; 7 nucleotides align to TRBD2. CDR3 length equals 14 residues. CDR1 is LNHDA, CDR2 SQIVND, per germline (reference sequence). The trim removed 2 bases at V and 5 bases at J, leaving 3 bases unmatched. CDR3 sequence reads: CASSIQGGHNEQFF. CDR3 sequence (DNA): TGTGCCAGTAGTATACAGGGAGGGCACAATGAGCAGTTCTTC.

This chain links TRBV7-2 with TRBJ1-6, with D hard to call. The CDR3 spans 15 residues. V dropped 1 base and J dropped 9 bases, with 13 bases sitting between them. Germline V gives CDR1 SGHTA, CDR2 FQGNSA. This CDR3 reads CASSLEPRGVSPLHF. The CDR3, as DNA: TGTGCCAGCAGCTTAGAGCCTCGGGGAGTTTCACCCCTCCACTTT. The full variable domain, in which reference TRBV7-2 and TRBJ1-6 provide the parts outside the CDR3, is GAGVSQSPSNKVTEKGKDVELRCDPISGHTALYWYRQSLGQGLEFLIYFQGNSAPDKSGLPSDRFSAERTGGSVSTLTIQRTQQEDSAVYLCASSLEPRGVSPLHFGNGTRLTVT.